The present entry profiles one TCR beta chain with its context. Trimming took 8 bases from V and 3 from J; bases not matched to a gene: 5. Germline values: CDR1 LNHNV, CDR2 YYDKDF (reference sequence). The CDR3 spans 14 residues. These data originate in a study of blood T cell repertoires in COVID-19. Whole-study context: Spain, Italy and the United States supplied samples that represented acute and convalescent COVID-19.

In the original processing: Amplified reference gene primers provided the basis for estimating nucleated cell counts. TCRdb keeps only in-frame clones here, not all; method: immunoSEQ multiplex PCR. V and J calls and clone size follow that table, whereas D and trimming were derived from the DNA. The top ten hold about 17% of the sample, which has about 130,000 clones, more than 85% seen once. This TCR derives from a man aged 50 to 60 with active or convalescent COVID-19. The sample comprised peripheral blood. The chain uses TRBV15 and TRBJ2-2; TRBD2 aligns across 8 bases. The CDR3 DNA is TGTGCCACCGACCGGGGGGGTTACACCGGGGAGCTGTTTTTT. Protein sequence: CATDRGGYTGELFF.